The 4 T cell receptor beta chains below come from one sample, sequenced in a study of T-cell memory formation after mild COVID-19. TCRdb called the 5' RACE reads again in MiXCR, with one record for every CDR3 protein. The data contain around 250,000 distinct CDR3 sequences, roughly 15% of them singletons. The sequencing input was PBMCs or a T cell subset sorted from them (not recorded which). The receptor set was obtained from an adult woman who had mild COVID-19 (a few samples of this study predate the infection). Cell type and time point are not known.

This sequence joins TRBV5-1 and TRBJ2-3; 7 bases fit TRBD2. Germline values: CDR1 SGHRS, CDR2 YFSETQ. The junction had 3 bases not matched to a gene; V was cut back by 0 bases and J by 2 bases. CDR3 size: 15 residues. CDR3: CASSLESGNTDTQYF. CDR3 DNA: TGCGCCAGCAGCTTGGAAAGCGGGAACACAGATACGCAGTATTTT.

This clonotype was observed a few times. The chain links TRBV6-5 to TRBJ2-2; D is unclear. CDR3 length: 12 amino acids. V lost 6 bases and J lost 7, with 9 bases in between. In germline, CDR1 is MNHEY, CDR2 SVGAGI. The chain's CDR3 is CASRKDFGELFF. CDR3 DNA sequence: TGTGCCAGCAGAAAGGATTTCGGGGAGCTGTTTTTT.

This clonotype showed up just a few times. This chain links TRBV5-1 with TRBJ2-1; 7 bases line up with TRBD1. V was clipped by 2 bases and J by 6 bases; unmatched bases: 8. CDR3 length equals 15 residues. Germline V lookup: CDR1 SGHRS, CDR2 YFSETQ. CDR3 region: CASSLQGHRGNEQFF. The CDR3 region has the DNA TGCGCCAGCAGCTTACAGGGGCATAGGGGCAATGAGCAGTTCTTC.

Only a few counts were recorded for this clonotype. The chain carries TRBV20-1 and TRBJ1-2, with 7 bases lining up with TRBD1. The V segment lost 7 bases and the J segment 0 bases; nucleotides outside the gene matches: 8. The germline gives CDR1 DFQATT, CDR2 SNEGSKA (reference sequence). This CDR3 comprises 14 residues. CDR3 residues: CSVGHRGPNYGYTF. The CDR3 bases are TGCAGTGTGGGTCACAGGGGCCCTAACTATGGCTACACCTTC.